This TCR beta chain emerged from a study of T cells after yellow fever vaccination. This clonotype was recorded many times. TCRdb reanalysed the 5' RACE reads using MiXCR and keeps one entry per CDR3 protein. The table has fewer than 350,000 distinct CDR3 sequences, roughly 4% seen once. This CDR3 is 16 amino acids long. The germline V gene encodes CDR1 WSHSY and CDR2 SAAADI. V lost 4 bases and J lost 5; bases outside the gene matches: 13. This sequence was found in a man between 18 and 35 years old who received the YFV17D yellow fever vaccine. The specimen comprised PBMCs, sampled on the day of the yellow fever booster vaccination. This chain links TRBV10-2 with TRBJ2-5; 7 nucleotides align to TRBD2. CDR3 protein: CASSVGGGLPHETQYF. The CDR3, as DNA: TGCGCCAGCAGTGTGGGGGGGGGACTCCCACATGAGACCCAGTACTTC.